Listed below are T cell receptor beta chains from one sample, sequenced in a study of T cell responses to AZD1222 COVID-19 vaccine. Assay: immunoSEQ multiplex PCR; the TCRdb copy retains only in-frame clones and omits some. This repertoire shows over 100,000 clones, approximately 86% found once; its top ten account for 3% to 3.5%. The starting material was peripheral blood, obtained 28 days after the second dose of the MenACWY control vaccine. Source of these receptors: an adult who received the MenACWY meningococcal vaccine as a control. The CDR3 runs from the conserved cysteine through the conserved F or W. Each record gives: CDR3 length, D gene, clone size, V gene, J gene, CDR3 DNA, CDR3 protein. A D gene is named only where the DNA matches it firmly. Some rows mark clone size as missing; the rest say once, few, many or name a class of expanded clone.

cdr3_length: 15
d_call: NA
clone_size: NA
v_call: TRBV7-9
j_call: TRBJ2-3
cdr3_nt: TGTGCCAGCAGCGGCAAGCGACGGGTCACAGATACGCAGTATTTT
cdr3_aa: CASSGKRRVTDTQYF

cdr3_length: 14
d_call: NA
clone_size: NA
v_call: TRBV11-2
j_call: TRBJ2-4
cdr3_nt: TGTGCCAGCAGCTCCCCACTAGCCAAAAACATTCAGTACTTC
cdr3_aa: CASSSPLAKNIQYF

cdr3_length: 11
d_call: NA
clone_size: NA
v_call: TRBV29-1
j_call: TRBJ1-1
cdr3_nt: TGCAGCTCTAGGTCGAACACTGAAGCTTTCTTT
cdr3_aa: CSSRSNTEAFF

cdr3_length: 13
d_call: NA
clone_size: NA
v_call: TRBV2
j_call: TRBJ2-3
cdr3_nt: TGTGCCAGCACGGCGGCCTACACAGATACGCAGTATTTT
cdr3_aa: CASTAAYTDTQYF

cdr3_length: 12
d_call: NA
clone_size: NA
v_call: TRBV28
j_call: TRBJ1-5
cdr3_nt: TGTGCCAGCACCAAGACGCCGCAGGCGTGGCATTTT
cdr3_aa: CASTKTPQAWHF

cdr3_length: 17
d_call: NA
clone_size: NA
v_call: TRBV2
j_call: TRBJ2-7
cdr3_nt: TGTGCCAGCAGCGTCCAATTCCCGGGACACGGGGCGGGTGAGCAGTACTTC
cdr3_aa: CASSVQFPGHGAGEQYF

cdr3_length: 11
d_call: NA
clone_size: NA
v_call: TRBV12-3/TRBV12-4
j_call: TRBJ1-1
cdr3_nt: TGTGCCAGCAGGTGGAACACTGAAGCTTTCTTT
cdr3_aa: CASRWNTEAFF

cdr3_length: 15
d_call: NA
clone_size: NA
v_call: TRBV28
j_call: TRBJ2-1
cdr3_nt: TGTGCCAGCAGTTTATCCGGGGAACCCTACAATGAGCAGTTCTTC
cdr3_aa: CASSLSGEPYNEQFF

cdr3_length: 14
d_call: NA
clone_size: NA
v_call: TRBV30
j_call: TRBJ1-1
cdr3_nt: TGTGCCTGGGACCGACAGGCGGGACTCACTGAAGCTTTCTTT
cdr3_aa: CAWDRQAGLTEAFF

cdr3_length: 12
d_call: NA
clone_size: NA
v_call: TRBV9
j_call: TRBJ2-3
cdr3_nt: TGTGCCAGCAGCGAGAGCCCGAATACGCAGTATTTT
cdr3_aa: CASSESPNTQYF

cdr3_length: 13
d_call: NA
clone_size: NA
v_call: TRBV2
j_call: TRBJ1-5
cdr3_nt: TGTGCCAGCAGTGCAGTTGGGGATCAGCCCCAGCATTTT
cdr3_aa: CASSAVGDQPQHF

cdr3_length: 14
d_call: NA
clone_size: NA
v_call: TRBV6-5
j_call: TRBJ1-2
cdr3_nt: TGTGCCAGCAGTTCCGGGCCCCGGACAACGGGCTACACCTTC
cdr3_aa: CASSSGPRTTGYTF

cdr3_length: 15
d_call: NA
clone_size: NA
v_call: TRBV7-3
j_call: TRBJ1-1
cdr3_nt: TGTGCCAGCAGCCCTGACCTGCCTGGGGGCACTGAAGCTTTCTTT
cdr3_aa: CASSPDLPGGTEAFF

cdr3_length: 16
d_call: NA
clone_size: NA
v_call: TRBV6-2/TRBV6-3
j_call: TRBJ2-1
cdr3_nt: TGTGCCAGCAGTCCCACCGGGACAGGAAGCGGGGGGCCGCAGTTCTTC
cdr3_aa: CASSPTGTGSGGPQFF

cdr3_length: 11
d_call: TRBD1
clone_size: NA
v_call: TRBV20-1
j_call: TRBJ2-7
cdr3_nt: TGCAGTGCAAGGACAGGGTACGAGCAGTACTTC
cdr3_aa: CSARTGYEQYF

cdr3_length: 15
d_call: NA
clone_size: few
v_call: TRBV4-3
j_call: TRBJ2-1
cdr3_nt: TGCGCCAGCAGCCCGCGACCTACGGGCAACAATGAGCAGTTCTTC
cdr3_aa: CASSPRPTGNNEQFF

cdr3_length: 14
d_call: TRBD1
clone_size: NA
v_call: TRBV4-1
j_call: TRBJ1-1
cdr3_nt: TGCGCCAGCGGACAGGGGCTGCCGAACACTGAAGCTTTCTTT
cdr3_aa: CASGQGLPNTEAFF

cdr3_length: 13
d_call: TRBD1
clone_size: NA
v_call: TRBV11-3
j_call: TRBJ1-1
cdr3_nt: TGTGCCAGCAGCTTTGACAGGGCTGGTGAAGCTTTCTTT
cdr3_aa: CASSFDRAGEAFF

cdr3_length: 15
d_call: NA
clone_size: NA
v_call: TRBV5-1
j_call: TRBJ2-2
cdr3_nt: TGCGCCAGCAGCTTGGACAGGATCGACACCGGGGAGCTGTTTTTT
cdr3_aa: CASSLDRIDTGELFF

cdr3_length: 17
d_call: NA
clone_size: NA
v_call: TRBV6-2/TRBV6-3
j_call: TRBJ2-6
cdr3_nt: TGTGCCAGCAGTTACGGGCAGTTAGGCTCTGGGGCCAACGTCCTGACTTTC
cdr3_aa: CASSYGQLGSGANVLTF

cdr3_length: 16
d_call: NA
clone_size: few
v_call: TRBV4-1
j_call: TRBJ2-2
cdr3_nt: TGCGCCAGCAGCCCCCTGGGGGACACCAACACCGGGGAGCTGTTTTTT
cdr3_aa: CASSPLGDTNTGELFF

cdr3_length: 10
d_call: NA
clone_size: NA
v_call: TRBV2
j_call: TRBJ1-1
cdr3_nt: TGTGCCAACCCCGTCGGGGAAGCTTTCTTT
cdr3_aa: CANPVGEAFF

cdr3_length: 15
d_call: TRBD1
clone_size: NA
v_call: TRBV2
j_call: TRBJ1-3
cdr3_nt: TGTGCCAGCAGTGTTCAGGGGGTCTCTGGAAACACCATATATTTT
cdr3_aa: CASSVQGVSGNTIYF

cdr3_length: 15
d_call: TRBD2
clone_size: once
v_call: TRBV30
j_call: TRBJ2-5
cdr3_nt: TGTGCCTGGAGTCCGCCGGGACTAGCTCGGGAGACCCAGTACTTC
cdr3_aa: CAWSPPGLARETQYF

cdr3_length: 15
d_call: NA
clone_size: NA
v_call: TRBV7-2
j_call: TRBJ2-7
cdr3_nt: TGTGCCAGCAGCTTAGCGTGGGGGGCGCAGAACGAGCAGTACTTC
cdr3_aa: CASSLAWGAQNEQYF

cdr3_length: 12
d_call: NA
clone_size: few
v_call: TRBV5-1
j_call: TRBJ2-7
cdr3_nt: TGCGCCAGCAGCATCGAGGCGGCCGAGCAGTACTTC
cdr3_aa: CASSIEAAEQYF

cdr3_length: 14
d_call: NA
clone_size: NA
v_call: TRBV9
j_call: TRBJ1-2
cdr3_nt: TGTGCCAGCAGCGTAGGGACAGCTAACTATGGCTACACCTTC
cdr3_aa: CASSVGTANYGYTF

cdr3_length: 16
d_call: TRBD2
clone_size: NA
v_call: TRBV5-4
j_call: TRBJ2-6
cdr3_nt: TGTGCCAGCATCCCGGGAGGGGGAACCGGGGCCAACGTCCTGACTTTC
cdr3_aa: CASIPGGGTGANVLTF

cdr3_length: 12
d_call: NA
clone_size: NA
v_call: TRBV12-3/TRBV12-4
j_call: TRBJ1-5
cdr3_nt: TGTGCCAGCAGTAGGGGTGAGCAGCCCCAGCATTTT
cdr3_aa: CASSRGEQPQHF

cdr3_length: 15
d_call: TRBD1
clone_size: NA
v_call: TRBV18
j_call: TRBJ1-4
cdr3_nt: TGTGCCAGCTCCCCGAACAGGGGGACTAATGAAAAACTGTTTTTT
cdr3_aa: CASSPNRGTNEKLFF

cdr3_length: 15
d_call: NA
clone_size: NA
v_call: TRBV2
j_call: TRBJ1-2
cdr3_nt: TGTGCCAGCAGTGGGGGCCCCGGGGTGAACTATGGCCACACCTTC
cdr3_aa: CASSGGPGVNYGHTF

cdr3_length: 14
d_call: NA
clone_size: NA
v_call: TRBV7-3
j_call: TRBJ2-2
cdr3_nt: TGTGCCAGCAGCTTAGCCCGAGGAACCGGGGAGCTGTTTTTT
cdr3_aa: CASSLARGTGELFF

cdr3_length: 16
d_call: NA
clone_size: few
v_call: TRBV6-6
j_call: TRBJ1-2
cdr3_nt: TGTGCCAGCAGTCGAGACAGGAATTCGTTCGACTATGGCTACACCTTC
cdr3_aa: CASSRDRNSFDYGYTF

cdr3_length: 18
d_call: NA
clone_size: NA
v_call: TRBV7-6
j_call: TRBJ2-2
cdr3_nt: TGTGCCAGCAGCTTAATTTCGGGGACCAGGGGAGGGACCGGGGAGCTGTTTTTT
cdr3_aa: CASSLISGTRGGTGELFF

cdr3_length: 15
d_call: NA
clone_size: once
v_call: TRBV5-5
j_call: TRBJ2-3
cdr3_nt: TGTGCCAGCAGCATCCTGACAGTCCCCACAGATACGCAGTATTTT
cdr3_aa: CASSILTVPTDTQYF

cdr3_length: 15
d_call: NA
clone_size: few
v_call: TRBV19
j_call: TRBJ2-2
cdr3_nt: TGTGCCAGTAGTAACCGGGACAAGAACACCGGGGAGCTGTTTTTT
cdr3_aa: CASSNRDKNTGELFF

cdr3_length: 15
d_call: NA
clone_size: NA
v_call: TRBV27
j_call: TRBJ1-1
cdr3_nt: TGTGCCAGCAGTTTACGGGCAAGGAGGAACACTGAAGCTTTCTTT
cdr3_aa: CASSLRARRNTEAFF

cdr3_length: 15
d_call: NA
clone_size: NA
v_call: TRBV10-3
j_call: TRBJ1-5
cdr3_nt: TGTGCCATCAGTGAGTCGGCGGGGAGCAATCAGCCCCAGCATTTT
cdr3_aa: CAISESAGSNQPQHF

cdr3_length: 15
d_call: NA
clone_size: NA
v_call: TRBV4-3
j_call: TRBJ2-2
cdr3_nt: TGCGCCAGCAGCCAAGCGGGGGTATACAGCGGGGAGCTGTTTTTT
cdr3_aa: CASSQAGVYSGELFF

cdr3_length: 14
d_call: NA
clone_size: NA
v_call: TRBV7-3
j_call: TRBJ1-1
cdr3_nt: TGTGCCAGCAGCGAGGACGGAGCGAACACTGAAGCTTTCTTT
cdr3_aa: CASSEDGANTEAFF

cdr3_length: 16
d_call: NA
clone_size: NA
v_call: TRBV7-8
j_call: TRBJ1-4
cdr3_nt: TGTGCCAGCAGCTCGGGGGTGAGGAGGTTAAATGAAAAACTGTTTTTT
cdr3_aa: CASSSGVRRLNEKLFF

cdr3_length: 14
d_call: NA
clone_size: few
v_call: TRBV28
j_call: TRBJ1-5
cdr3_nt: TGTGCCAGCAGTTTATGGGGGCTCCATCAGCCCCAGCATTTT
cdr3_aa: CASSLWGLHQPQHF

cdr3_length: 14
d_call: NA
clone_size: NA
v_call: TRBV5-1
j_call: TRBJ1-1
cdr3_nt: TGCGCCAGCAGCCCCGCAGACCTGAACACTGAAGCTTTCTTT
cdr3_aa: CASSPADLNTEAFF

cdr3_length: 14
d_call: TRBD1
clone_size: NA
v_call: TRBV20-1
j_call: TRBJ1-2
cdr3_nt: TGCAGTGCTAGTCAACAGGGGGCTTGGTATGGCTACACCTTC
cdr3_aa: CSASQQGAWYGYTF